This T cell receptor beta chain is from a study of blood T cells in healthy people across ages. Primed by a sample-barcoded 5' primer and a J-beta primer mix, a second PCR proceeded for about 6 to 11 cycles. Using its own MiXCR run on the 5' RACE reads, TCRdb lists one record per CDR3 protein. Of about 730,000 distinct CDR3 sequences in the sample, approximately 43% were seen once. Broader study findings: Among T cells, TCR beta diversity per million cells dropped roughly linearly as age rose.

This clonotype was counted between two and nine times. What it binds is unknown. Material for sequencing was blood. This receptor was obtained from a woman aged 55-75 years in good health.

The CDR3 DNA is TGCGCCAGCAGCGTGAGGGTCGGGGAAACTAATGAAAAACTGTTTTTT. This translates into CASSVRVGETNEKLFF. The rearrangement joins TRBV5-1 to TRBJ1-4; no clear D gene. From germline, CDR1 is SGHRS and CDR2 YFSETQ. Between the trimmed V and J ends, which lost 4 bases and 1 base, there was a span of 14 bases. The CDR3 runs to 16 residues.